Listed below are T cell receptor beta chains from one sample, sequenced in a study of T cell responses to AZD1222 COVID-19 vaccine. Clones were sequenced by immunoSEQ multiplex PCR, and TCRdb holds only the in-frame ones, with some missing. The sample lists more than 150,000 clones; approximately 90% were seen once. The specimen comprised peripheral blood, sampled on day 0 of AZD1222 vaccination. The receptors come from an adult in good health. The CDR3 runs from the conserved cysteine through the conserved F or W. A D gene is named only where the DNA matches it firmly. Clone size, where shown, is once, few, many, or a class for clones that have expanded.

v_gene	abundance	j_gene	d_gene	CDR3aa	CDR3nt
TRBV28	-	TRBJ2-7	-	CASSSQGLNSYEQYF	TGTGCCAGCAGCTCACAGGGCCTAAACTCCTACGAGCAGTACTTC
TRBV5-6	-	TRBJ1-6	TRBD1	CASTTSRTGGQYNSPLHF	TGTGCCAGCACCACCTCCCGAACGGGGGGACAGTATAATTCACCCCTCCACTTT
TRBV30	-	TRBJ1-1	-	CAWSSQKNTEAFF	TGTGCCTGGAGTTCACAGAAGAACACTGAAGCTTTCTTT
TRBV7-2	-	TRBJ2-1	TRBD1	CASSPEEAGGNEQFF	TGTGCCAGCAGCCCGGAAGAGGCAGGGGGCAATGAGCAGTTCTTC
TRBV25-1	once	TRBJ2-7	-	CASSETGTLGSYEQYF	TGTGCCAGCAGTGAGACGGGGACCCTCGGCTCCTACGAGCAGTACTTC
TRBV2	once	TRBJ2-3	-	CASKEEGRSTDTQYF	TGTGCCAGCAAAGAGGAGGGGCGATCCACAGATACGCAGTATTTT
TRBV20-1	-	TRBJ2-7	TRBD2	CSASPTSGTQYEQYF	TGCAGTGCTAGTCCCACTAGCGGGACCCAATACGAGCAGTACTTC
TRBV7-6	-	TRBJ2-5	TRBD1	CASSLQNRGLETQYF	TGTGCCAGCAGCCTACAGAACAGGGGATTGGAGACCCAGTACTTC
TRBV7-8	once	TRBJ2-7	TRBD2	CASSFQLAGVEQYF	TGTGCCAGCAGCTTCCAACTAGCGGGAGTTGAGCAGTACTTC
TRBV7-2	-	TRBJ2-3	-	CASSLVGSLRTDTQYF	TGTGCCAGCAGCTTAGTAGGGTCACTCCGCACAGATACGCAGTATTTT
TRBV28	-	TRBJ1-3	TRBD1	CASSPGGSSGNTIYF	TGTGCCAGCAGTCCAGGGGGCTCCTCTGGAAACACCATATATTTT
TRBV6-2/TRBV6-3	-	TRBJ1-1	-	CASSYFKFVGQGKGTEAFF	TGTGCCAGCAGTTACTTCAAATTCGTGGGTCAGGGCAAAGGCACTGAAGCTTTCTTT
TRBV12-5	-	TRBJ2-5	TRBD1	CASGSGQGVETQYF	TGTGCTAGTGGTTCCGGACAGGGGGTAGAGACCCAGTACTTC
TRBV4-1	once	TRBJ1-6	-	CASSQGPSTSSYNSPLHF	TGCGCCAGCAGCCAAGGTCCCTCGACGAGCTCCTATAATTCACCCCTCCACTTT
TRBV28	-	TRBJ1-4	TRBD1	CASSPPRQGGVATNEKLFF	TGTGCCAGCAGTCCCCCCCGACAGGGAGGGGTTGCAACTAATGAAAAACTGTTTTTT
TRBV4-1	-	TRBJ1-1	TRBD1	CASSLRGTEAFF	TGCGCCAGCAGCCTCAGGGGGACTGAAGCTTTCTTT
TRBV6-2/TRBV6-3	-	TRBJ2-2	TRBD2	CASSYARIAGGPVTGELFF	TGTGCCAGCAGTTACGCTAGGATAGCGGGAGGGCCGGTCACCGGGGAGCTGTTTTTT
TRBV27	few	TRBJ2-3	TRBD2	CASSLSAGEPRDTQYF	TGTGCCAGCAGTTTATCTGCGGGAGAGCCCAGAGATACGCAGTATTTT
TRBV19	-	TRBJ2-7	-	CASSIGYEQYF	TGTGCCAGTAGTATCGGGTACGAGCAGTACTTC
TRBV19	-	TRBJ2-1	TRBD2	CASSIVLAGAEGGEQFF	TGTGCCAGTAGTATTGTGCTAGCGGGAGCGGAAGGAGGTGAGCAGTTCTTC
TRBV6-2/TRBV6-3	-	TRBJ2-6	-	CASSPSGGANVLTF	TGTGCCAGCAGTCCATCTGGCGGGGCCAACGTCCTGACTTTC
TRBV4-3	-	TRBJ1-3	TRBD1	CASSQDRTGGIGNTIYF	TGCGCCAGCAGCCAAGACAGGACAGGGGGTATTGGAAACACCATATATTTT
TRBV9	-	TRBJ1-1	-	CASSVEGWTEAFF	TGTGCCAGCAGCGTAGAAGGGTGGACTGAAGCTTTCTTT
TRBV29-1	-	TRBJ2-3	-	CSVDGQSTDTQYF	TGCAGCGTTGACGGGCAGAGCACAGATACGCAGTATTTT
TRBV7-2	-	TRBJ1-4	-	CASSLAQGEKLFF	TGTGCCAGCAGCTTAGCTCAAGGTGAAAAACTGTTTTTT
TRBV27	-	TRBJ2-3	-	CASSLLVPGQSTDTQYF	TGTGCCAGCAGTTTACTTGTTCCGGGACAAAGCACAGATACGCAGTATTTT
TRBV7-2	-	TRBJ2-7	TRBD1	CASSPRVYDRGNEQYF	TGTGCCAGCAGCCCTCGGGTCTATGACAGGGGAAACGAGCAGTACTTC
TRBV10-2	-	TRBJ2-7	-	CASSETPGRSYEQYF	TGCGCCAGCAGTGAGACCCCGGGCAGGTCCTACGAGCAGTACTTC
TRBV18	-	TRBJ1-3	-	CASSPPSGSGNTIYF	TGTGCCAGCTCACCACCGTCAGGGTCTGGAAACACCATATATTTT
TRBV9	-	TRBJ2-7	-	CASSVAAASSYEQYF	TGTGCCAGCAGCGTAGCGGCCGCCAGCTCCTACGAGCAGTACTTC
TRBV4-3	-	TRBJ2-3	TRBD1	CASSQDRGGADTQYF	TGCGCCAGCAGCCAAGATAGAGGGGGCGCAGATACGCAGTATTTT
TRBV5-6	-	TRBJ2-5	-	CASSLEETQYF	TGTGCCAGCAGCTTGGAAGAGACCCAGTACTTC
TRBV5-1	-	TRBJ2-3	-	CASSYYFADTQYF	TGCGCCAGCAGCTACTATTTTGCAGATACGCAGTATTTT
TRBV7-3	-	TRBJ1-2	-	CASSLFSDRNYGYTF	TGTGCCAGCAGCTTATTTTCAGACAGAAACTATGGCTACACCTTC
TRBV19	-	TRBJ1-6	-	CASGGQQNLNSPLHF	TGTGCCAGTGGCGGACAGCAAAACTTAAATTCACCCCTCCACTTT
TRBV11-2	-	TRBJ2-1	TRBD2	CASSLDVGLAGVPYNEQFF	TGTGCCAGCAGCTTAGACGTAGGACTAGCGGGAGTTCCCTACAATGAGCAGTTCTTC
TRBV9	few	TRBJ1-3	-	CASTGGRGDTIYF	TGTGCCAGCACCGGAGGTCGGGGCGACACCATATATTTT
TRBV3-1/TRBV3-2	-	TRBJ1-5	-	CASSQGPLNQPQHF	TGTGCCAGCAGCCAGGGACCTCTTAATCAGCCCCAGCATTTT
TRBV5-6	once	TRBJ1-2	-	CASSLGAASANYGYTF	TGTGCCAGCAGCTTGGGTGCCGCTTCAGCTAACTATGGCTACACCTTC
TRBV5-4	-	TRBJ2-3	-	CASSRGAQGTDTQYF	TGTGCCAGCAGCCGGGGAGCTCAGGGCACAGATACGCAGTATTTT
TRBV29-1	once	TRBJ2-3	-	CSVLWRASADTQYF	TGCAGCGTTCTCTGGAGGGCCTCGGCAGATACGCAGTATTTT
TRBV13	-	TRBJ1-2	-	CASSPTQNYGYTF	TGTGCCAGCAGCCCGACCCAAAACTATGGCTACACCTTC
TRBV5-4	-	TRBJ2-5	-	CASSLWLETQYF	TGTGCCAGCAGCTTGTGGTTGGAGACCCAGTACTTC
TRBV11-3	-	TRBJ2-1	-	CASSRKGSHEQFF	TGTGCCAGCAGCAGAAAGGGGTCCCATGAGCAGTTCTTC
TRBV18	-	TRBJ2-3	TRBD2	CASSRASGGDTDTQYF	TGTGCCAGCTCACGGGCTAGCGGGGGGGATACAGATACGCAGTATTTT
TRBV7-2	-	TRBJ1-3	-	CASSLMRVDTIYF	TGTGCCAGCAGCTTAATGAGGGTAGACACCATATATTTT
TRBV7-3	-	TRBJ2-1	-	CASSLYGGLDLYNEQFF	TGTGCCAGCAGCTTATATGGAGGACTCGATCTCTACAATGAGCAGTTCTTC
TRBV2	-	TRBJ2-2	-	CASSPDRIRDTGELFF	TGTGCCAGCAGCCCCGACCGGATCAGGGACACCGGGGAGCTGTTTTTT
TRBV24-1	-	TRBJ2-2	-	CATSQEAGELFF	TGTGCCACCAGTCAGGAGGCCGGGGAGCTGTTTTTT
TRBV5-6	-	TRBJ1-5	TRBD1	CASSFRGYGQPQHF	TGTGCCAGCAGCTTCAGGGGGTACGGACAGCCCCAGCATTTT
TRBV9	once	TRBJ1-6	-	CASSVAVASPLHF	TGTGCCAGCAGCGTAGCGGTGGCTTCACCCCTCCACTTT